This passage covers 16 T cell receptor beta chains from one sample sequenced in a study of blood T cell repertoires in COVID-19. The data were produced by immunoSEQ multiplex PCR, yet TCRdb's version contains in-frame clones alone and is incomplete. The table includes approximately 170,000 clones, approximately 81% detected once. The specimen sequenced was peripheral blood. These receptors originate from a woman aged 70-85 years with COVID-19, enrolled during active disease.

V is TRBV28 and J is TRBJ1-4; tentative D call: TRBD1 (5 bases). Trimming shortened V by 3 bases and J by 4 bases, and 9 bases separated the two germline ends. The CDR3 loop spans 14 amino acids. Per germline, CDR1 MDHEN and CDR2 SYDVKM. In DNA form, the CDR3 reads TGTGCCAGCAGTTTTTGGCAGGGTAATGAAAAACTGTTTTTT. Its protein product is CASSFWQGNEKLFF.

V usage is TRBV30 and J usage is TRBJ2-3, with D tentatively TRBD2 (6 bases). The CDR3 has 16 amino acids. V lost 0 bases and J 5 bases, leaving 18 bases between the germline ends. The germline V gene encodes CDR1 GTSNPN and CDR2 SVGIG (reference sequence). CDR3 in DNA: TGTGCCTGGAGTGTACAGTCTGCGGGACTGGGAGATACGCAGTATTTT. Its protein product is CAWSVQSAGLGDTQYF.

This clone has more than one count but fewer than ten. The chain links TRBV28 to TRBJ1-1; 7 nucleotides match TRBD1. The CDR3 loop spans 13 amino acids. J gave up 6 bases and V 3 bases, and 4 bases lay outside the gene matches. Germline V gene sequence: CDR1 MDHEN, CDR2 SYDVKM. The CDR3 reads CASSLTGFPEAFF. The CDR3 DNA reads TGTGCCAGCAGTTTGACAGGGTTCCCTGAAGCTTTCTTT.

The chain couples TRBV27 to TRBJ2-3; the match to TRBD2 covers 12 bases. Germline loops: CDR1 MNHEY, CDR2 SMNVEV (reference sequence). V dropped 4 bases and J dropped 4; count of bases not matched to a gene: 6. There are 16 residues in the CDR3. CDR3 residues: CASSSRLAGVPDTQYF. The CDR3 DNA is TGTGCCAGCAGTTCACGACTAGCGGGAGTTCCAGATACGCAGTATTTT.

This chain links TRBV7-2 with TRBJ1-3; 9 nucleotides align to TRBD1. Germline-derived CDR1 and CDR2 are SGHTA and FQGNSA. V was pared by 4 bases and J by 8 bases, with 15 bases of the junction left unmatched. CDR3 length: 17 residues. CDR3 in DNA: TGTGCCAGCAGCTCCATGGCCCCGCCGGGACAGGGAGACACCATATATTTT. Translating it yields CASSSMAPPGQGDTIYF.

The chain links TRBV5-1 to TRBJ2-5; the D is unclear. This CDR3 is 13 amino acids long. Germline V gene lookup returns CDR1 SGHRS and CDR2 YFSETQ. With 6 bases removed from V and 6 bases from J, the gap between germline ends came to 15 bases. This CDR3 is CASTHPEEKTQYF. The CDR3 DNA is TGCGCCAGCACACACCCCGAAGAAAAGACCCAGTACTTC.

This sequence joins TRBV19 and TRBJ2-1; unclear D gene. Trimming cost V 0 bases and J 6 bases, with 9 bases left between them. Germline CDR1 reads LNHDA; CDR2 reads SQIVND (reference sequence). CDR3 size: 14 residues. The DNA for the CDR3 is TGTGCCAGTAGTATAGAGGGCCTACCCAATGAGCAGTTCTTC. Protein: CASSIEGLPNEQFF.

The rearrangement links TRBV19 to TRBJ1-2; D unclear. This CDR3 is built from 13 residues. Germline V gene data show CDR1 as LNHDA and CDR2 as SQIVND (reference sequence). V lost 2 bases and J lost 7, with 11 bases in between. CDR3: CASSITPALGYTF. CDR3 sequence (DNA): TGTGCCAGTAGTATAACCCCTGCGCTTGGCTACACCTTC.

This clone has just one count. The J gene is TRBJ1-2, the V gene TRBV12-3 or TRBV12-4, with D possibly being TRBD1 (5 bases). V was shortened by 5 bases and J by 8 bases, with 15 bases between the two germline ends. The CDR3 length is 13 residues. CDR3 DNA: TGTGCCAGCAGTCCGTACTTGGGGGGGGGCTACACCTTC. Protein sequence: CASSPYLGGGYTF.

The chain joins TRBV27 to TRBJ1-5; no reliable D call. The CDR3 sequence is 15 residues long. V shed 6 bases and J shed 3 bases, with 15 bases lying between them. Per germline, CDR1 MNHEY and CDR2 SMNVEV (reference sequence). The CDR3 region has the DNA TGTGCCAGCAGACAGTATGATCCCCCCAATCAGCCCCAGCATTTT. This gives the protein CASRQYDPPNQPQHF.

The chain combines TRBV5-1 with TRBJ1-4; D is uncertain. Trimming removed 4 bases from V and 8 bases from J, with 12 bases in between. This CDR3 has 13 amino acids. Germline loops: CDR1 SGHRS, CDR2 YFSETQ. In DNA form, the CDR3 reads TGCGCCAGCAGCCCCAAGGCAGCGGAAAAACTGTTTTTT. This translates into CASSPKAAEKLFF.

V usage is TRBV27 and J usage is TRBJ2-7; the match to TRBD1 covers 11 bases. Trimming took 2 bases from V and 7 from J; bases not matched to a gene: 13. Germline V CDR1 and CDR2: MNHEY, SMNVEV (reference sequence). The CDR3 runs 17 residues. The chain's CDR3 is CASSLNVPGQGEGEQYF. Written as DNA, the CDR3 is TGTGCCAGCAGTTTAAATGTTCCGGGACAGGGGGAGGGGGAGCAGTACTTC.

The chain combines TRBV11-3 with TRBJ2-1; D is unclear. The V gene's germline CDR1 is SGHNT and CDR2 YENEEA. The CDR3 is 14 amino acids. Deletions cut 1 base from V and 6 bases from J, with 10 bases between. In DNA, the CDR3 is TGTGCCAGCAGCTTAGGGAGTGTGGGCAATGAGCAGTTCTTC. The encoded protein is CASSLGSVGNEQFF.

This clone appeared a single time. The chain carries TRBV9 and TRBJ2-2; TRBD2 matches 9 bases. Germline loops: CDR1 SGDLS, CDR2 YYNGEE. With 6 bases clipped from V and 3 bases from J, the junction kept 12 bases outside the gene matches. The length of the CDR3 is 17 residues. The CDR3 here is CASKRAGGGADTGELFF. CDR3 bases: TGTGCCAGCAAGCGGGCTGGCGGGGGGGCCGACACCGGGGAGCTGTTTTTT.

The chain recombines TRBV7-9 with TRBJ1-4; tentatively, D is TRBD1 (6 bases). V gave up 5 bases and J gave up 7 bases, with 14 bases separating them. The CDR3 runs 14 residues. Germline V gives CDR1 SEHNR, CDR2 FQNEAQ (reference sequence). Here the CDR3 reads CASSPDSIREKLFF. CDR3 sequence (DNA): TGTGCCAGCAGCCCGGACAGCATCCGTGAAAAACTGTTTTTT.

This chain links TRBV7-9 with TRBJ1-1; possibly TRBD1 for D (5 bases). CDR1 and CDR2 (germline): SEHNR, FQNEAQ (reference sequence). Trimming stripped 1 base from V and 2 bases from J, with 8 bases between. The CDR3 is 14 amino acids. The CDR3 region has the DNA TGTGCCAGCAGCTTAGGACAGATAAACACTGAAGCTTTCTTT. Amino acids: CASSLGQINTEAFF.